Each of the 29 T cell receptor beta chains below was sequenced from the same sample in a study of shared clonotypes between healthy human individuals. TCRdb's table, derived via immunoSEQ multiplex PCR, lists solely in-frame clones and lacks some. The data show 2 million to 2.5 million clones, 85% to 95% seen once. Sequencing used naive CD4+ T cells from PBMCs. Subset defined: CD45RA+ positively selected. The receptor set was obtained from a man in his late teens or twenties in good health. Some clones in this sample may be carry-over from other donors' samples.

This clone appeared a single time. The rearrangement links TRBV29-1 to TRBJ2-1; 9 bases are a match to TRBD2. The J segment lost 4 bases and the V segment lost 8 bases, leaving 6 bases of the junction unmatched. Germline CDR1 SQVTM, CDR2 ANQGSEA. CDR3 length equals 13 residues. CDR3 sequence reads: CSPRLAVYNEQFF. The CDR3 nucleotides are TGCAGCCCGCGACTAGCGGTTTACAATGAGCAGTTCTTC.

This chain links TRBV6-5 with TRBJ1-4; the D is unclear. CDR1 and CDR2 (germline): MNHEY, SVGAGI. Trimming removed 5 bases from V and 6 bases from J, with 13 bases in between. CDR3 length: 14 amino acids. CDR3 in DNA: TGTGCCAGCAGTAGGACCGCACGGGATGAAAAACTGTTTTTT. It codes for CASSRTARDEKLFF.

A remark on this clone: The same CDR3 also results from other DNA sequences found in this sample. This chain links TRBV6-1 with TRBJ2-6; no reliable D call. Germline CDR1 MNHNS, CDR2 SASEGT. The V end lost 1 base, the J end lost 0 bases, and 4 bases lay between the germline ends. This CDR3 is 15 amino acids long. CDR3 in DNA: TGTGCCAGCAGTGAAGGGGGCTCTGGGGCCAACGTCCTGACTTTC. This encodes CASSEGGSGANVLTF.

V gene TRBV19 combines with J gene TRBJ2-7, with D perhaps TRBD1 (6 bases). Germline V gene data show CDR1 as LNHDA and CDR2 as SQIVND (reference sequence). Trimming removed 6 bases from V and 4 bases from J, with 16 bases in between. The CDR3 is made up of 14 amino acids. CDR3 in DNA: TGTGCCAGTAGCACGAAACAGGGTGGGTACGAGCAGTACTTC. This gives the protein CASSTKQGGYEQYF. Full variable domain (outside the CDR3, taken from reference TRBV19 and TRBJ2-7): DGGITQSPKYLFRKEGQNVTLSCEQNLNHDAMYWYRQDPGQGLRLIYYSQIVNDFQKGDIAEGYSVSREKKESFPLTVTSAQKNPTAFYLCASSTKQGGYEQYFGPGTRLTVT.

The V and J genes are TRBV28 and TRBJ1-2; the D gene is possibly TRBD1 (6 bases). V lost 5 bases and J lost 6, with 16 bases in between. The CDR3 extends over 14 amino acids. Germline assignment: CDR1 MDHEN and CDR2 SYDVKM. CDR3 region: CASSLEVGGDGYTF. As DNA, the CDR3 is TGTGCCAGCAGTCTGGAGGTAGGGGGAGATGGCTACACCTTC.

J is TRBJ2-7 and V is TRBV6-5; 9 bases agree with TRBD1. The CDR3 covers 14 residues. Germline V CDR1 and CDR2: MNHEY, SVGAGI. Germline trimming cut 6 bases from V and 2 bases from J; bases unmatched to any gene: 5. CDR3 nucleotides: TGTGCCAGCAGCTCGGGACAGGGCCCCTACGAGCAGTACTTC. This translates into CASSSGQGPYEQYF.

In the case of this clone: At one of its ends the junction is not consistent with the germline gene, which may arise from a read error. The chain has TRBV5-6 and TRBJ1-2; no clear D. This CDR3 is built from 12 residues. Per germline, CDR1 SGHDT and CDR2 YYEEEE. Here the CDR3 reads CASSFGDTEAFF. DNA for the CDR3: TGTGCCAGCAGCTTCGGGGATACGGAGGCCTTCTTC.

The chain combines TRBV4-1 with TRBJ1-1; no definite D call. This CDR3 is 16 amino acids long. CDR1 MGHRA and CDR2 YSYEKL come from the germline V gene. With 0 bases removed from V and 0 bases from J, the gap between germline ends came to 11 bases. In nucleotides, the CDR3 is TGCGCCAGCAGCCAAGATCAGTCGGCGGTGAACACTGAAGCTTTCTTT. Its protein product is CASSQDQSAVNTEAFF.

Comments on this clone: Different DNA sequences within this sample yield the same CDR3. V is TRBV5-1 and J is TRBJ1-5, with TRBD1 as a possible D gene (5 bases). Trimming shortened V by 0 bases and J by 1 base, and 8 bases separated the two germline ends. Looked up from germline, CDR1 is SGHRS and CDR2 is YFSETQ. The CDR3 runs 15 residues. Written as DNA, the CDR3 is TGCGCCAGCAGCTTGGACCCAGGGAGCAATCAGCCCCAGCATTTT. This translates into CASSLDPGSNQPQHF.

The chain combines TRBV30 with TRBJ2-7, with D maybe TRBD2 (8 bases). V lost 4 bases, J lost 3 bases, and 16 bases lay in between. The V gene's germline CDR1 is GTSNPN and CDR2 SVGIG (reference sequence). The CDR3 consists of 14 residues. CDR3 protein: CAWTGGGSHYEQYF. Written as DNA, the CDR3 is TGTGCCTGGACGGGAGGGGGCAGCCACTACGAGCAGTACTTC. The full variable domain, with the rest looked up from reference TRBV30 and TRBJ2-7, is SQTIHQWPATLVQPVGSPLSLECTVEGTSNPNLYWYRQAAGRGLQLLFYSVGIGQISSEVPQNLSASRPQDRQFILSSKKLLLSDSGFYLCAWTGGGSHYEQYFGPGTRLTVT.

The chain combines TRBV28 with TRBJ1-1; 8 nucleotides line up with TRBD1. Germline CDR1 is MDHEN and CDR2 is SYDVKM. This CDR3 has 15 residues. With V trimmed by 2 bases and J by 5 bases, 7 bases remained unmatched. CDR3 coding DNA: TGTGCCAGCAGTTTAAGGGGCCAGGGGGCGACTGAAGCTTTCTTT. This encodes CASSLRGQGATEAFF.

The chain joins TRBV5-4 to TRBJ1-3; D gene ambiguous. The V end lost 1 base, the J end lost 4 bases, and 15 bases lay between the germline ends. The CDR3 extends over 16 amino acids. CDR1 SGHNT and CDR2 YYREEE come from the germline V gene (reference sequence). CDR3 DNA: TGTGCCAGCAGCTTGAGCGGAGCCCGAGGGGGAAACACCATATATTTT. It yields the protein CASSLSGARGGNTIYF.

The CDR3, as DNA: TGTGCCAGCAGCCATTCAGAGGGGAGAAAGGGACAGGGGTTGCAGAAGGGCAGTCAGCCCCAGCATTTT. This gives the protein CASSHSEGRKGQGLQKGSQPQHF. The gene calls are TRBV4-2 and TRBJ1-5; TRBD1 matches at 10 bases. In germline, CDR1 is LGHNA, CDR2 YNFKEQ. The CDR3 runs to 23 residues. V shed 3 bases and J 6 bases; nucleotides not matched to a gene: 29.

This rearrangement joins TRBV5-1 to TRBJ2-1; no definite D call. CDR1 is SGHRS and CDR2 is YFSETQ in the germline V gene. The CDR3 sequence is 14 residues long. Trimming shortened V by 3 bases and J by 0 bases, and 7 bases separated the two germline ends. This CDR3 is CASSSVGSYNEQFF. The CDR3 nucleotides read TGCGCCAGCAGCTCCGTTGGCTCCTACAATGAGCAGTTCTTC.

DNA for the CDR3: TGTGCCAGTAGTATCCCTTACGGTTCCTACGAGCAGTACTTC. This translates into CASSIPYGSYEQYF. The chain couples TRBV19 to TRBJ2-7; D not certain. Germline CDR1 and CDR2: LNHDA and SQIVND (reference sequence). V dropped 3 bases and J dropped 1 base, with 10 bases sitting between them. This CDR3 has 14 amino acids.

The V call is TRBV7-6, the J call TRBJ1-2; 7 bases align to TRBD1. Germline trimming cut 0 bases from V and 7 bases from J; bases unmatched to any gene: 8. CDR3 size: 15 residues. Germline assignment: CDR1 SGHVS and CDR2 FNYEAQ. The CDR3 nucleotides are TGTGCCAGCAGCTTAGCATCGGAAGGGGGCTTTGGCTACACCTTC. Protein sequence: CASSLASEGGFGYTF. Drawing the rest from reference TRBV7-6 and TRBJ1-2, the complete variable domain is GAGVSQSPRYKVTKRGQDVALRCDPISGHVSLYWYRQALGQGPEFLTYFNYEAQQDKSGLPNDRFSAERPEGSISTLTIQRTEQRDSAMYRCASSLASEGGFGYTFGSGTRLTVV.

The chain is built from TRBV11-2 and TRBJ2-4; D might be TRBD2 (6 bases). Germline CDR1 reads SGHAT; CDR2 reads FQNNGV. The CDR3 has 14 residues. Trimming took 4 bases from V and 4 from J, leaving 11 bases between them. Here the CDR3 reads CASSSGLVKNIQYF. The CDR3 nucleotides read TGTGCCAGCAGCTCGGGACTCGTGAAAAACATTCAGTACTTC.

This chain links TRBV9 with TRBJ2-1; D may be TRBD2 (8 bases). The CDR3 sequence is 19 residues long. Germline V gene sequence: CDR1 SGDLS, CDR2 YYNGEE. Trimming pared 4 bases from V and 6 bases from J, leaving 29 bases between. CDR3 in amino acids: CASSTSRGWAGGIRNEQFF. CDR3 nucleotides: TGTGCCAGCAGCACCTCCAGGGGGTGGGCGGGAGGTATTCGCAATGAGCAGTTCTTC.

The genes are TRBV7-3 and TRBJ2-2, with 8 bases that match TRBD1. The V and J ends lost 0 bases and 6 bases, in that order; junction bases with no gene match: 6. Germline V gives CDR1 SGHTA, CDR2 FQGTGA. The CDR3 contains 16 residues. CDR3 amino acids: CASSLTGQVSSGELFF. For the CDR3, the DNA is TGTGCCAGCAGCTTAACGGGACAGGTCAGCTCCGGGGAGCTGTTTTTT.

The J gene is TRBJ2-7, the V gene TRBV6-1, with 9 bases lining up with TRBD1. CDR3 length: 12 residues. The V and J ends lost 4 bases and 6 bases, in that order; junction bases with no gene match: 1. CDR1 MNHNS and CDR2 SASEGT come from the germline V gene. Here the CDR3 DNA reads TGTGCCAGCAGTGGGGACAGGGCCGAGCAGTACTTC. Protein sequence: CASSGDRAEQYF.

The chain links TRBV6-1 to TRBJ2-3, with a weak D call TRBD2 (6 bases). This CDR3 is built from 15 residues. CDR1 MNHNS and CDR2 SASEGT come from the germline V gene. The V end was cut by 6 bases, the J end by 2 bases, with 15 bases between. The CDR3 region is CASSPGWGDTDTQYF. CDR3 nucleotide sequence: TGTGCCAGCAGCCCGGGATGGGGGGACACAGATACGCAGTATTTT.

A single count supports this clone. The CDR3 DNA follows: TGTGCCAGCAGTGAGGACAGGGGTAATGAAAAACTGTTTTTT. Protein product: CASSEDRGNEKLFF. The genes are TRBV28 and TRBJ1-4; TRBD1 matches at 9 bases. The germline CDR1 and CDR2 sequences are MDHEN and SYDVKM. The ends lost 5 bases at V and 4 bases at J; junction bases unmatched: 2. This CDR3 region has 14 residues.

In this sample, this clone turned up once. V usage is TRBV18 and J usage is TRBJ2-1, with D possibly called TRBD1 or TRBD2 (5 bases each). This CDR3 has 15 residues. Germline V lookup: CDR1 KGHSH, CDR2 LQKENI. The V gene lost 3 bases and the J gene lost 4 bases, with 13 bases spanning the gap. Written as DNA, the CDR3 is TGTGCCAGCTCACCTATCACGGGGCTTTACAATGAGCAGTTCTTC. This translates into CASSPITGLYNEQFF.

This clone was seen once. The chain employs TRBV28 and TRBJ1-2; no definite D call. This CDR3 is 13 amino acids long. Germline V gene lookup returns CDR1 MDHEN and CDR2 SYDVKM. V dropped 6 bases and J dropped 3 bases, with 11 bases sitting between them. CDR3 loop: CASSSRAHYGYTF. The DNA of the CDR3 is TGTGCCAGCAGCAGCCGGGCCCACTATGGCTACACCTTC.

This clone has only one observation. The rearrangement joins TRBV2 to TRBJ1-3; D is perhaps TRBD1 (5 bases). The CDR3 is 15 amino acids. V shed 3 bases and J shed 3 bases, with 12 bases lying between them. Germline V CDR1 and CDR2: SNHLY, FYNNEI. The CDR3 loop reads CASSDLGRVGNTIYF. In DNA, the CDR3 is TGTGCCAGCAGTGATCTTGGCAGGGTTGGAAACACCATATATTTT.

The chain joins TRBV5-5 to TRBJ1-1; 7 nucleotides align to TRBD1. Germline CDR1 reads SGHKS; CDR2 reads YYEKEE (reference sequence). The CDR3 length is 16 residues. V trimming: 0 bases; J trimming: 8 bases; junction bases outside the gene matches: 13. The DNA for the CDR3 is TGTGCCAGCAGCTTGGCTAGGGTTCTGAAGGGGGCGGAAGCTTTCTTT. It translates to CASSLARVLKGAEAFF.

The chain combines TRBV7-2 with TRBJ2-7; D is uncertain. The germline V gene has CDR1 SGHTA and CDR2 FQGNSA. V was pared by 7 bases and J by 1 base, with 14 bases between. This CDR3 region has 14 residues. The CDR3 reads CASKTQAESYEQYF. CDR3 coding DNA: TGTGCCAGCAAGACGCAGGCAGAATCCTACGAGCAGTACTTC. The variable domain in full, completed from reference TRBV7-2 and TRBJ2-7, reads GAGVSQSPSNKVTEKGKDVELRCDPISGHTALYWYRQSLGQGLEFLIYFQGNSAPDKSGLPSDRFSAERTGGSVSTLTIQRTQQEDSAVYLCASKTQAESYEQYFGPGTRLTVT.

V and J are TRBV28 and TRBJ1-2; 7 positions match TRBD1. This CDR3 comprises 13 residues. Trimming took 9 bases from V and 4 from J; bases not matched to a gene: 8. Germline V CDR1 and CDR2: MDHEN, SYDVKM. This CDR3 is CASIQGPPYGYTF. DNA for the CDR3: TGTGCCAGTATACAGGGGCCCCCCTATGGCTACACCTTC.

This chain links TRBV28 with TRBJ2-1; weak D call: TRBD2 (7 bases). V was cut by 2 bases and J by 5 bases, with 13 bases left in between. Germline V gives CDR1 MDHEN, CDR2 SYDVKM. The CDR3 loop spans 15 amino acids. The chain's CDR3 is CASSLGGGSNNEQFF. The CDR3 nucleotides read TGTGCCAGCAGTTTAGGGGGCGGGAGCAACAATGAGCAGTTCTTC.